One sample yielded the 25 T cell receptor beta chains listed below, sequenced in a study of T-cell memory formation after mild COVID-19. TCRdb processed the 5' RACE reads anew with MiXCR; each CDR3 protein has one entry. Seen here are roughly 600,000 distinct CDR3 sequences, more than 15% observed once, and the top ten hold around 12%. Sequenced: PBMCs or a T cell subset sorted from them (not recorded which). The receptor set was obtained from an adult woman who had mild COVID-19 (a few samples of this study predate the infection). Cell type and time point are not known.

This chain links TRBV10-3 with TRBJ2-3, with TRBD1 matching 9 bases. Trimming at V came to 8 bases and at J to 4 bases, leaving 4 bases not matched to a gene. Per the germline V gene, CDR1 is ENHRY and CDR2 is SYGVKD. CDR3 length: 13 amino acids. Here the CDR3 DNA reads TGTGCCATCGGGGGACAGGGCGCAGATACGCAGTATTTT. Translated: CAIGGQGADTQYF.

This sequence joins TRBV19 and TRBJ2-5, with 9 positions matching TRBD2. The V and J ends lost 5 bases and 0 bases, in that order; junction bases with no gene match: 7. There are 16 residues in the CDR3. Germline values: CDR1 LNHDA, CDR2 SQIVND (reference sequence). Here the CDR3 reads CASSPRLAAYQETQYF. The CDR3 nucleotides read TGTGCCAGTAGTCCCAGACTAGCGGCGTACCAAGAGACCCAGTACTTC.

The chain links TRBV20-1 to TRBJ2-7, with TRBD2 matching over 11 bases. There are 13 residues in the CDR3. From germline, CDR1 is DFQATT and CDR2 SNEGSKA (reference sequence). The ends lost 6 bases at V and 9 bases at J; junction bases unmatched: 10. The chain's CDR3 is CSAPGLAVLGQYF. CDR3 in DNA: TGCAGTGCCCCGGGACTAGCGGTCCTAGGGCAGTACTTC.

Points on this clonotype: Its ends do not fully match the called genes, so a read error is possible. The V gene is TRBV4-3, the J gene TRBJ2-1; D call uncertain. Germline V gene sequence: CDR1 LGHNA, CDR2 YSLEER. The CDR3 contains 17 residues. CDR3 sequence (DNA): TGCGCCAGCAGCCAAGATCGTCCGCTAGTCTCCTCCAATGAGCAGTTCTTC. Translation gives CASSQDRPLVSSNEQFF.

This clonotype was observed a handful of times. CDR3 in DNA: TGTGCCAGCAGCTTGATCGTAGGAATAGCGGGAAGGGGCAATGAGCAGTTCTTC. Translated: CASSLIVGIAGRGNEQFF. The chain combines TRBV5-5 with TRBJ2-1, with 8 bases that match TRBD2. Germline V CDR1 and CDR2: SGHKS, YYEKEE (reference sequence). This CDR3 is 18 amino acids long. Unmatched junction bases numbered 15, after V lost 1 base and J lost 6 bases.

The DNA for the CDR3 is TGTGCCAGCAGTGAACAGAACAATGAGCAGTTCTTC. Its translation: CASSEQNNEQFF. The rearrangement links TRBV2 to TRBJ2-1, with D unresolved. Germline values: CDR1 SNHLY, CDR2 FYNNEI. This CDR3 is 12 amino acids long. V shed 2 bases and J shed 5 bases, with 4 bases lying between them.

DNA for the CDR3: TGTGCCAGCAGCTTAGCAGCGGTACTGACAGATACGCAGTATTTT. Translation gives CASSLAAVLTDTQYF. The chain couples TRBV7-9 to TRBJ2-3, with a possible D match to TRBD2 (5 bases). V was cut by 0 bases and J by 3 bases, with 10 bases left in between. Germline CDR1 is SEHNR and CDR2 is FQNEAQ (reference sequence). CDR3 length: 15 residues.

This clonotype was recorded a few times. The chain is built from TRBV20-1 and TRBJ1-4, with 9 bases that match TRBD1. The CDR3 is 14 residues long. V lost 2 bases to trimming and J lost 7 bases; unmatched junction nucleotides: 5. Germline CDR1 reads DFQATT; CDR2 reads SNEGSKA (reference sequence). This chain's CDR3 is CSARHGTGLEKLFF. The CDR3 DNA is TGCAGTGCTAGACACGGGACAGGGCTTGAAAAACTGTTTTTT.

The chain employs TRBV10-3 and TRBJ2-5; no clear D. V lost 2 bases and J 5 bases, leaving 9 bases between the germline ends. The CDR3 runs to 13 residues. Germline CDR1 ENHRY, CDR2 SYGVKD. CDR3 protein: CAISERMEETQYF. Here the CDR3 DNA reads TGTGCCATCAGTGAGCGTATGGAGGAGACCCAGTACTTC.

This clonotype was observed a handful of times. The chain carries TRBV5-1 and TRBJ1-1; 9 bases match TRBD1. V lost 3 bases to trimming and J lost 1 base; unmatched junction nucleotides: 4. Germline V gene sequence: CDR1 SGHRS, CDR2 YFSETQ. The CDR3 sequence is 15 residues long. The CDR3 here is CASSSGTGRNTEAFF. The CDR3 DNA reads TGCGCCAGCAGCTCCGGGACAGGGAGGAACACTGAAGCTTTCTTT.

This clonotype was counted between two and nine times. The gene calls are TRBV18 and TRBJ1-2, with 7 bases lining up with TRBD1. The CDR3 runs 16 residues. Germline-derived CDR1 and CDR2 are KGHSH and LQKENI. Unmatched junction bases numbered 18, after V lost 8 bases and J lost 6 bases. CDR3 nucleotide sequence: TGTGCCAGCACGGACACGACAGGGTTCTCGAGTCATGGCTACACCTTC. Translated, it gives CASTDTTGFSSHGYTF.

The CDR3: CASSQGQAVNEQFF. CDR3 DNA sequence: TGCGCCAGCAGCCAGGGACAAGCGGTTAATGAGCAGTTCTTC. The chain uses TRBV4-3 and TRBJ2-1, with a possible D match to TRBD1 (6 bases). From germline, CDR1 is LGHNA and CDR2 YSLEER. The germline V and J ends were trimmed by 3 bases and 7 bases, with 13 bases remaining between them. The CDR3 covers 14 residues.

This clonotype has a handful of counts. This chain links TRBV7-9 with TRBJ1-2; D is perhaps TRBD1 (6 bases). This CDR3 contains 12 residues. The germline gives CDR1 SEHNR, CDR2 FQNEAQ (reference sequence). V lost 3 bases and J lost 6, with 8 bases in between. CDR3 nucleotides: TGTGCCAGCAGCTTTTACAGGGATGGCTACACCTTC. Translated, it gives CASSFYRDGYTF.

This clonotype was detected many times. The chain carries TRBV6-1 and TRBJ2-7; 7 bases line up with TRBD2. Germline V gene sequence: CDR1 MNHNS, CDR2 SASEGT. The CDR3 consists of 13 residues. The trim removed 7 bases at V and 5 bases at J, leaving 8 bases unmatched. The CDR3 sequence is CASNAGEANEQYF. CDR3 coding DNA: TGTGCCAGCAACGCGGGGGAGGCGAACGAGCAGTACTTC.

A few counts support this clonotype. The chain recombines TRBV5-1 with TRBJ2-1; D not certain. V was clipped by 2 bases and J by 10 bases, with 7 bases between them. The CDR3 extends over 11 amino acids. Germline V gene data show CDR1 as SGHRS and CDR2 as YFSETQ. CDR3 coding DNA: TGCGCCAGCAGCTTCAACACGGAGCAGTTCTTC. Protein: CASSFNTEQFF.

This clonotype has a single count. This chain uses TRBV5-5 with TRBJ1-5, with D unclear. V was pared by 3 bases and J by 5 bases, with 9 bases between. The CDR3 extends over 13 amino acids. Germline CDR1 reads SGHKS; CDR2 reads YYEKEE (reference sequence). The CDR3 region is CASSSLWDQPQHF. In DNA form, the CDR3 reads TGTGCCAGCAGCTCCCTTTGGGATCAGCCCCAGCATTTT.

This clonotype appeared a few times. The rearrangement uses TRBV6-5 and TRBJ2-2; TRBD1 matches 8 bases. The CDR3 has 14 amino acids. The germline V gene encodes CDR1 MNHEY and CDR2 SVGAGI. V trimming: 4 bases; J trimming: 6 bases; junction bases outside the gene matches: 4. CDR3 loop: CASSSDREPGELFF. Written as DNA, the CDR3 is TGTGCCAGCAGTTCGGACAGGGAACCCGGGGAGCTGTTTTTT.

The J gene is TRBJ2-2, the V gene TRBV6-2 or TRBV6-3, with 9 positions matching TRBD1. This CDR3 region has 16 residues. The V gene's germline CDR1 is MNHEY and CDR2 SVGEGT. After removal of 2 bases from V and 4 bases from J, the junction contained 5 bases not matched to a gene. The CDR3 loop is CASSYTGQGFTGELFF. CDR3 bases: TGTGCCAGCAGTTACACGGGACAGGGATTCACCGGGGAGCTGTTTTTT.

This clonotype appeared a few times. The rearrangement links TRBV9 to TRBJ2-2; TRBD1 agrees at 10 bases. The CDR3 covers 16 residues. Germline V lookup: CDR1 SGDLS, CDR2 YYNGEE. V dropped 3 bases and J dropped 4; count of bases not matched to a gene: 6. The CDR3: CASSARDRGFTGELFF. The DNA of the CDR3 is TGTGCCAGCAGCGCGAGGGACAGGGGCTTCACCGGGGAGCTGTTTTTT. Combining the CDR3 with reference TRBV9 and TRBJ2-2 gives the whole variable domain DSGVTQTPKHLITATGQRVTLRCSPRSGDLSVYWYQQSLDQGLQFLIQYYNGEERAKGNILERFSAQQFPDLHSELNLSSLELGDSALYFCASSARDRGFTGELFFGEGSRLTVL.

The chain combines TRBV19 with TRBJ1-2; D ambiguous. Germline assignment: CDR1 LNHDA and CDR2 SQIVND (reference sequence). Trimming left V 6 bases short and J 2 bases short, with 7 bases between. This CDR3 region has 12 residues. The CDR3 nucleotides are TGTGCCAGTAGGTCGGGAAACTATGGCTACACCTTC. Its translation: CASRSGNYGYTF.

This clonotype appeared once. This chain links TRBV6-1 with TRBJ1-1, with D perhaps matching TRBD1 (5 bases). Germline V gene data show CDR1 as MNHNS and CDR2 as SASEGT. The V end was cut by 6 bases, the J end by 11 bases, with 13 bases between. The CDR3 has 11 amino acids. Here the CDR3 DNA reads TGTGCCAGCAGGCGGGGGGTGGGGGCTTTCTTT. Its translation is CASRRGVGAFF.

CDR3 amino acids: CASRSPGQRYGYTF. In nucleotides, the CDR3 is TGTGCCAGCAGAAGTCCGGGACAGCGATATGGCTACACCTTC. J is TRBJ1-2 and V is TRBV6-1; 7 bases fit TRBD1. CDR1 is MNHNS and CDR2 is SASEGT in the germline V gene. V lost 6 bases, J lost 5 bases, and 9 bases stayed unmatched. This CDR3 spans 14 amino acids.

V is TRBV11-1 and J is TRBJ1-1; D not resolved. The CDR3 has 12 amino acids. Germline V lookup: CDR1 SGHAT, CDR2 FQDESV (reference sequence). Trimming pared 6 bases from V and 1 base from J, leaving 6 bases between. The CDR3 here is CASRGRNTEAFF. Written as DNA, the CDR3 is TGTGCCAGCAGGGGCAGGAACACTGAAGCTTTCTTT.

This clonotype was recorded a few times. The CDR3 protein is CASSYPPASSYEQYF. The CDR3 nucleotides are TGTGCCAGCAGTTACCCGCCGGCTAGCTCCTACGAGCAGTACTTC. V gene TRBV6-2 or TRBV6-3 combines with J gene TRBJ2-7; D call uncertain. V was pared by 2 bases and J by 0 bases, with 11 bases between. The germline CDR1 and CDR2 sequences are MNHEY and SVGEGT. This CDR3 is built from 15 residues.

The sample holds a few counts of this clonotype. The chain uses TRBV6-5 and TRBJ1-5; D gene uncertain. The CDR3 consists of 13 residues. Trimming removed 0 bases at V and 7 bases at J, with 7 bases between. The germline V gene has CDR1 MNHEY and CDR2 SVGAGI. The CDR3 region has the DNA TGTGCCAGCAGTTACTCGTCGGAACAGCCCCAGCATTTT. Translation: CASSYSSEQPQHF.